The 25 T cell receptor beta chains given below trace back to one sample, sequenced in a study of identical twins (dated by TCRdb to the mid-2010s). Preparation of the library involved 5' RACE. Sequenced on an Illumina HiSeq 2000. TCRdb reprocessing: public reads trimmed at Q25 with fastp, clones called with MiXCR, in-frame beta chains kept. Each record represents a unique CDR3 protein, reported with the most common genes and DNA among its rows. The sample table records roughly 720,000 distinct CDR3 sequences; 15% to 20% of these occur just once. Of the sample, approximately 14% falls within the top ten clones. The sample was also reused in another study, on T cells expressing NK-cell markers.

Input material: PBMCs. All receptors derive from a woman under 30 in good health.

This clonotype occurred a few times. This chain connects TRBV7-9 to TRBJ2-1; 8 nucleotides agree with TRBD2. With 5 bases clipped from V and 5 bases from J, the junction kept 8 bases outside the gene matches. The CDR3 length is 15 residues. CDR1 and CDR2 (germline): SEHNR, FQNEAQ (reference sequence). For the CDR3, the DNA is TGTGCCAGCAGCCCACCTCAGCGGGGGAACAATGAGCAGTTCTTC. It codes for CASSPPQRGNNEQFF.

This clonotype was observed many times. The genes are TRBV5-1 and TRBJ2-6; D remains ambiguous. The CDR3 length is 14 residues. Trimming removed 2 bases at V and 3 bases at J, with 6 bases between. Looked up from germline, CDR1 is SGHRS and CDR2 is YFSETQ. CDR3: CASSFSSGANVLTF. The CDR3 nucleotides are TGCGCCAGCAGCTTTTCTAGTGGGGCCAACGTCCTGACTTTC.

This clonotype was detected ten times or more. This sequence joins TRBV5-1 and TRBJ1-1; 8 bases fit TRBD1. Germline V gene lookup returns CDR1 SGHRS and CDR2 YFSETQ. CDR3 length: 13 residues. Germline trimming cut 3 bases from V and 4 bases from J; bases unmatched to any gene: 2. CDR3 loop: CASSSDRGTEAFF. CDR3 sequence (DNA): TGCGCCAGCAGCTCAGACAGGGGCACTGAAGCTTTCTTT.

The chain employs TRBV5-5 and TRBJ1-1; the D gene is possibly TRBD1 (5 bases). The length of the CDR3 is 15 residues. Germline loops: CDR1 SGHKS, CDR2 YYEKEE (reference sequence). V was clipped by 0 bases and J by 5 bases, with 14 bases between them. For the CDR3, the DNA is TGTGCCAGCAGCTTGGTGCAGGGAGGACGGACTGAAGCTTTCTTT. Translated, it gives CASSLVQGGRTEAFF.

The chain couples TRBV7-9 to TRBJ2-1; TRBD2 might be the D (7 bases). The CDR3 extends over 16 amino acids. V gave up 3 bases and J gave up 5 bases, with 17 bases separating them. Germline-derived CDR1 and CDR2 are SEHNR and FQNEAQ (reference sequence). The chain's CDR3 is CASSFSWRGPNNEQFF. The CDR3 DNA is TGTGCCAGCAGCTTTTCCTGGCGGGGGCCAAACAATGAGCAGTTCTTC.

In this sample, this clonotype turned up a few times. The rearrangement links TRBV20-1 to TRBJ2-4, with D perhaps given as TRBD1 or TRBD2 (5 bases each). V lost 5 bases to trimming and J lost 1 base, with 15 bases between them. CDR1 and CDR2 (germline): DFQATT, SNEGSKA (reference sequence). The CDR3 is 15 residues long. Here the CDR3 reads CSAGTLGSAKNIQYF. Written as DNA, the CDR3 is TGCAGTGCTGGGACCCTTGGGAGTGCCAAAAACATTCAGTACTTC.

V gene TRBV5-1 combines with J gene TRBJ2-3, with a weak D call TRBD2 (5 bases). Germline V CDR1 and CDR2: SGHRS, YFSETQ. This CDR3 is 18 amino acids long. V gave up 3 bases and J gave up 1 base, with 21 bases separating them. The CDR3 reads CASSSLPAGLRGTDTQYF. The CDR3 DNA sequence: TGCGCCAGCAGCTCCCTCCCTGCCGGACTTAGAGGCACAGATACGCAGTATTTT.

The J gene is TRBJ2-4, the V gene TRBV29-1; D gene uncertain. CDR1 and CDR2 from the germline V gene are SQVTM and ANQGSEA. The CDR3 spans 14 residues. V lost 4 bases, J lost 3 bases, and 13 bases lay in between. The CDR3 loop is CSVGGQDGKNIQYF. CDR3 bases: TGCAGCGTTGGTGGGCAAGATGGCAAAAACATTCAGTACTTC. The full variable domain, with the rest looked up from reference TRBV29-1 and TRBJ2-4, is SAVISQKPSRDICQRGTSLTIQCQVDSQVTMMFWYRQQPGQSLTLIATANQGSEATYESGFVIDKFPISRPNLTFSTLTVSNMSPEDSSIYLCSVGGQDGKNIQYFGAGTRLSVL.

This clonotype was observed a few times. The chain joins TRBV20-1 to TRBJ2-7; D is perhaps TRBD2 (7 bases). Germline V lookup: CDR1 DFQATT, CDR2 SNEGSKA (reference sequence). Trimming removed 3 bases at V and 0 bases at J, with 9 bases between. This CDR3 comprises 13 residues. CDR3 protein: CSARGGHSYEQYF. The CDR3 bases are TGCAGTGCTAGGGGGGGGCACTCCTACGAGCAGTACTTC.

This clonotype was seen a handful of times. This chain uses TRBV5-1 with TRBJ2-1; tentatively, D is TRBD1 or TRBD2 (5 bases each). Trimming cost V 4 bases and J 8 bases, with 16 bases left between them. Germline V gene lookup returns CDR1 SGHRS and CDR2 YFSETQ. The CDR3 consists of 14 residues. CDR3 nucleotide sequence: TGCGCCAGCAGCCCTGCCTTCGGGACCTATGAGCAGTTCTTC. Its translation is CASSPAFGTYEQFF.

There are a few counts of this clonotype. V and J are TRBV5-1 and TRBJ1-2, with D uncertain. The CDR3 spans 14 residues. Trimming removed 2 bases at V and 4 bases at J, with 12 bases between. The V gene's germline CDR1 is SGHRS and CDR2 YFSETQ. DNA of the CDR3: TGCGCCAGCAGCTTTGACGGTACCTCCTATGGCTACACCTTC. Translating gives CASSFDGTSYGYTF.

In this sample, this clonotype turned up a few times. The CDR3 DNA reads TGTGCCAGCAGCTTAGACCCCCTCCTTAGCGGGAGGGGGCAGTACTTC. Its protein product is CASSLDPLLSGRGQYF. The V gene is TRBV7-2, the J gene TRBJ2-7; TRBD2 aligns across 11 bases. The V gene's germline CDR1 is SGHTA and CDR2 FQGNSA. There are 16 residues in the CDR3. Unmatched junction bases numbered 11, after V lost 1 base and J lost 9 bases.

This clonotype was observed a handful of times. V usage is TRBV4-3 and J usage is TRBJ2-7; D is perhaps TRBD2 (6 bases). V was pared by 1 base and J by 3 bases, with 13 bases between. The germline gives CDR1 LGHNA, CDR2 YSLEER. CDR3 size: 15 residues. CDR3 sequence: CASSQGASVLYEQYF. In nucleotides, the CDR3 is TGCGCCAGCAGCCAAGGGGCTAGCGTTCTCTACGAGCAGTACTTC.

This clonotype was recorded a few times. This chain links TRBV10-3 with TRBJ2-7, with 8 bases aligning to TRBD1. Germline CDR1 ENHRY, CDR2 SYGVKD. The V segment lost 9 bases and the J segment 2 bases; nucleotides outside the gene matches: 12. The CDR3 sequence is 15 residues long. The DNA for the CDR3 is TGTGCCATACAGACCGGGACAGGTGACGCCTACGAGCAGTACTTC. Its protein is CAIQTGTGDAYEQYF.

The gene calls are TRBV12-3 or TRBV12-4 and TRBJ2-1, with 9 bases fitting TRBD1. The J segment lost 0 bases and the V segment lost 5 bases, leaving 8 bases of the junction unmatched. This CDR3 contains 17 residues. As DNA, the CDR3 is TGTGCCAGCAGTCCCCCCCGACAGGGGGACTCCTACAATGAGCAGTTCTTC. Translating gives CASSPPRQGDSYNEQFF.

CDR3 sequence: CSAPPRPHTTTQYF. The CDR3 nucleotides read TGCAGTGCTCCCCCCCGGCCCCACACAACAACGCAGTATTTT. V is TRBV20-1 and J is TRBJ2-3; no reliable D call. Germline assignment: CDR1 DFQATT and CDR2 SNEGSKA (reference sequence). Trimming left V 5 bases short and J 9 bases short, with 21 bases between. This CDR3 has 14 residues.

The chain recombines TRBV11-3 with TRBJ2-1; D is perhaps TRBD2 (6 bases). CDR1 is SGHNT, CDR2 YENEEA, per germline. The CDR3 has 16 residues. Trimming cost V 5 bases and J 5 bases, with 19 bases left between them. The CDR3 nucleotides read TGTGCCAGCAGCCCTGGGTTTTATGCGGGAAACAATGAGCAGTTCTTC. Translation gives CASSPGFYAGNNEQFF. The full variable domain, its missing parts supplied by reference TRBV11-3 and TRBJ2-1, is EAGVVQSPRYKIIEKKQPVAFWCNPISGHNTLYWYLQNLGQGPELLIRYENEEAVDDSQLPKDRFSAERLKGVDSTLKIQPAELGDSAVYLCASSPGFYAGNNEQFFGPGTRLTVL.

J is TRBJ2-7 and V is TRBV15; tentatively, D is TRBD2 (5 bases). Germline V CDR1 and CDR2: LNHNV, YYDKDF (reference sequence). This CDR3 comprises 13 residues. V was shortened by 7 bases and J by 6 bases, with 16 bases between the two germline ends. CDR3: CATTRDYHFEQYF. The CDR3 DNA follows: TGTGCCACCACCCGGGATTACCACTTCGAGCAGTACTTC.

This clonotype was recorded a few times. V gene TRBV7-2 combines with J gene TRBJ2-3; 12 bases line up with TRBD2. CDR3 length: 17 residues. From germline, CDR1 is SGHTA and CDR2 FQGNSA. V shed 2 bases and J 4 bases; nucleotides not matched to a gene: 7. The CDR3 loop is CASSLRTSGISADTQYF. CDR3 in DNA: TGTGCCAGCAGCTTACGGACTAGCGGGATTTCAGCAGATACGCAGTATTTT.

The chain recombines TRBV10-3 with TRBJ1-2; D is unresolved. Trimming shortened V by 4 bases and J by 3 bases, and 3 bases separated the two germline ends. The V gene's germline CDR1 is ENHRY and CDR2 SYGVKD. The CDR3 extends over 11 amino acids. CDR3 sequence: CAISVDYGYTF. CDR3 sequence (DNA): TGTGCCATCAGTGTGGACTATGGCTACACCTTC.

This clonotype occurred a few times. The CDR3 region has the DNA TGTGCCAGCAGACAGGACGCTTCCTACGAGCAGTACTTC. It translates to CASRQDASYEQYF. The rearrangement joins TRBV12-3 or TRBV12-4 to TRBJ2-7; perhaps TRBD1 as D (5 bases). CDR3 size: 13 residues. Trimming took 6 bases from V and 1 from J, leaving 10 bases between them.

This clonotype was seen a handful of times. The chain joins TRBV5-1 to TRBJ2-5, with D possibly matching TRBD2 (7 bases). CDR1 is SGHRS, CDR2 YFSETQ, per germline. Trimming left V 1 base short and J 5 bases short, with 12 bases between. The CDR3 contains 14 residues. In DNA form, the CDR3 reads TGCGCCAGCAGCTTGCCGGGGGGCGGCGAGACCCAGTACTTC. Its protein product is CASSLPGGGETQYF.

J is TRBJ1-2 and V is TRBV7-8; weak D call: TRBD1 (6 bases). Germline values: CDR1 SGHVS, CDR2 FQNEAQ. This CDR3 spans 14 amino acids. With 2 bases removed from V and 4 bases from J, the gap between germline ends came to 11 bases. The CDR3 sequence is CASSLRDNPYGYTF. CDR3 coding DNA: TGTGCCAGCAGCTTAAGGGACAACCCCTATGGCTACACCTTC.

A few counts support this clonotype. The chain recombines TRBV3-1 with TRBJ2-3; D gene ambiguous. Germline assignment: CDR1 LGHDT and CDR2 YNNKEL (reference sequence). V gave up 2 bases and J gave up 1 base, with 7 bases separating them. CDR3 length equals 14 residues. CDR3 nucleotides: TGTGCCAGCAGCCAATCCGACGGCACAGATACGCAGTATTTT. Its translation is CASSQSDGTDTQYF.

This sequence joins TRBV27 and TRBJ2-7; possibly TRBD1 for D (6 bases). Per the germline V gene, CDR1 is MNHEY and CDR2 is SMNVEV (reference sequence). The ends were cut back, 5 bases at V and 2 bases at J, with 16 bases in the middle. The CDR3 sequence is 15 residues long. CDR3 residues: CASSARGTAAYEQYF. The CDR3 nucleotides read TGTGCCAGCAGTGCGAGGGGGACCGCCGCCTACGAGCAGTACTTC.